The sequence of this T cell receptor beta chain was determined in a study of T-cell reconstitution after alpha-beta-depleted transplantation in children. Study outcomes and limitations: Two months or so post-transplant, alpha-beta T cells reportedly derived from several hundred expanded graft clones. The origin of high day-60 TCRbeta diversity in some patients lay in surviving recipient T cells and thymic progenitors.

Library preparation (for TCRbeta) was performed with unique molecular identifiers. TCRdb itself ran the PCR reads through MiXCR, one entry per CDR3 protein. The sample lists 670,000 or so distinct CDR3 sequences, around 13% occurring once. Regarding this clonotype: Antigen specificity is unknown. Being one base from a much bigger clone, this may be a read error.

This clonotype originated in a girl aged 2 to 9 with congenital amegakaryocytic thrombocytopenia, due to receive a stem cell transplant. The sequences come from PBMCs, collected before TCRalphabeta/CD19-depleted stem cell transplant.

The CDR3 coding sequence is TGTGCCAGCAGTTCCGTGCGGGTGGGCCGGCAGTTCTTC. Encoded protein: CASSSVRVGRQFF. This chain connects TRBV12-3 or TRBV12-4 to TRBJ2-1; weak D call: TRBD2 (5 bases). The CDR3 runs to 13 residues. The V end was cut by 4 bases, the J end by 12 bases, with 16 bases between.